The clone carrying this T cell receptor (beta chain) was observed a handful of times. In TCRdb, the RT-PCR reads were re-called with MiXCR into one record per CDR3 protein. There are approximately 500,000 distinct CDR3 sequences in the sample; 13% occur only once, and over 10% lies in the top ten. The data belong to a study of response to subunit inactivated influenza vaccine. The ends were cut back, 5 bases at V and 6 bases at J, with 13 bases in the middle. The CDR3 contains 13 residues. The sequencing here drew on PBMCs from blood, taken 35 to 45 days after vaccination. This chain links TRBV12-3 or TRBV12-4 with TRBJ1-1; D is unclear. The TCR originated in a man aged 45-65 years who received an inactivated influenza vaccine. The CDR3 DNA reads as TGTGCCAGCAGTCGCTTGTTAGGGTCTGAAGCTTTCTTT. It translates to CASSRLLGSEAFF.